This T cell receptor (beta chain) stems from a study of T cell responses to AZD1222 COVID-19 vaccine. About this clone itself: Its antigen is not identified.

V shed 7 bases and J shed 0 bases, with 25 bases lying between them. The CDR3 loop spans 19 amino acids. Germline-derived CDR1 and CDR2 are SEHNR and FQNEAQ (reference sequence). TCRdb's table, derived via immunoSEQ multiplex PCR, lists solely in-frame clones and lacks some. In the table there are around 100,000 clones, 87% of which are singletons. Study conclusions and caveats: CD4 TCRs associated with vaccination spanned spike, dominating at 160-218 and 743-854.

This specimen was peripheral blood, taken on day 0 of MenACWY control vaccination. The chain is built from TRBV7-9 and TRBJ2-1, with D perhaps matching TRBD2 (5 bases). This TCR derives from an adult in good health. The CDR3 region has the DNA TGTGCCAGCATCCCACGGGGATTGGCAGCCTTAGACTCCTACAATGAGCAGTTCTTC. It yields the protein CASIPRGLAALDSYNEQFF.